This T cell receptor beta chain was identified during a study of response to subunit inactivated influenza vaccine. Study-level findings and limits: That few new T cells are recruited by each seasonal influenza vaccination was the authors' suggestion.

MiXCR, applied by TCRdb to the RT-PCR reads, yields one record per CDR3 protein. Among 530,000 or so distinct CDR3 sequences listed, about 25% were seen once. This clonotype was observed a few times. What it binds is not known. This CDR3 has 14 amino acids. With 2 bases removed from V and 6 bases from J, the gap between germline ends came to 13 bases. This TCR derives from a man in his forties or fifties who received an inactivated influenza vaccine. This chain connects TRBV12-3 or TRBV12-4 to TRBJ1-1, with D unresolved. Sequencing used CD4+ T cells sorted from PBMCs, obtained around 5 days after vaccination. The CDR3 protein is CASSLKPDAAEAFF. The CDR3 coding sequence is TGTGCCAGCAGTTTAAAGCCAGATGCGGCTGAAGCTTTCTTT.